The 18 T cell receptor beta chains given below trace back to one sample, sequenced in a study of T cell responses to AZD1222 COVID-19 vaccine. Libraries were prepared by immunoSEQ multiplex PCR; TCRdb keeps only in-frame clonotypes and omits some of them. Of about 82,000 clones listed, 83% are singletons. Material: peripheral blood, obtained 28 days after the second AZD1222 dose. Receptors originate from an adult who received the AZD1222 COVID-19 vaccine.

The gene calls are TRBV30 and TRBJ1-1; possibly TRBD1 for D (5 bases). The CDR3 is 15 amino acids. Germline V gives CDR1 GTSNPN, CDR2 SVGIG (reference sequence). Deletions cut 0 bases from V and 5 bases from J, with 16 bases between. CDR3 in amino acids: CAWSVGTVKQTEAFF. DNA for the CDR3: TGTGCCTGGAGTGTGGGGACCGTGAAACAAACTGAAGCTTTCTTT.

The rearrangement joins TRBV6-4 to TRBJ1-6; TRBD1 agrees at 7 bases. Germline-derived CDR1 and CDR2 are MRHNA and SNTAGT. The CDR3 covers 13 residues. Unmatched junction bases numbered 4, after V lost 3 bases and J lost 11 bases. The CDR3 coding sequence is TGTGCCAGCAGTGAGGGACAGTCGACACCCCTCCACTTT. Encoded protein: CASSEGQSTPLHF.

The V and J genes are TRBV7-9 and TRBJ2-1; the D gene is possibly TRBD1 (7 bases). The ends were cut back, 5 bases at V and 4 bases at J, with 15 bases in the middle. Germline lookup yields CDR1 SEHNR and CDR2 FQNEAQ (reference sequence). There are 15 residues in the CDR3. The CDR3 nucleotides read TGTGCCAGCAGCCTAGGGGGGACAGTTTACAATGAGCAGTTCTTC. It codes for CASSLGGTVYNEQFF.

This chain joins TRBV9 and TRBJ2-2; perhaps TRBD2 as D (6 bases). This CDR3 is built from 16 residues. The V gene's germline CDR1 is SGDLS and CDR2 YYNGEE. Between the trimmed V and J ends, which lost 3 bases and 7 bases, there was a span of 19 bases. The CDR3 protein is CASSGSPPGGIGELFF. The DNA for the CDR3 is TGTGCCAGCAGCGGGTCCCCACCGGGCGGGATCGGGGAGCTGTTTTTT.

This rearrangement joins TRBV7-8 to TRBJ2-7, with D unresolved. The germline CDR1 and CDR2 sequences are SGHVS and FQNEAQ. V lost 5 bases and J 2 bases, leaving 16 bases between the germline ends. This CDR3 is 15 amino acids long. Here the CDR3 DNA reads TGTGCCAGCAGCCCAGGACGTGCGGAAACCTACGAGCAGTACTTC. Its translation is CASSPGRAETYEQYF. Filled out from reference TRBV7-8 and TRBJ2-7, the complete variable domain reads GAGVSQSPRYKVAKRGQDVALRCDPISGHVSLFWYQQALGQGPEFLTYFQNEAQLDKSGLPSDRFFAERPEGSVSTLKIQRTQQEDSAVYLCASSPGRAETYEQYFGPGTRLTVT.

This chain joins TRBV7-2 and TRBJ1-4, with D perhaps TRBD1 (6 bases). CDR1 and CDR2 (germline): SGHTA, FQGNSA. This CDR3 spans 15 amino acids. V was pared by 5 bases and J by 8 bases, with 18 bases between. Here the CDR3 DNA reads TGTGCCAGCAGCCCCAACCCACAGGGTTGGGAAAAACTGTTTTTT. It codes for CASSPNPQGWEKLFF. Looking up the rest from reference TRBV7-2 and TRBJ1-4 gives the full variable domain: GAGVSQSPSNKVTEKGKDVELRCDPISGHTALYWYRQSLGQGLEFLIYFQGNSAPDKSGLPSDRFSAERTGGSVSTLTIQRTQQEDSAVYLCASSPNPQGWEKLFFGSGTQLSVL.

The chain joins TRBV27 to TRBJ1-5, with D unresolved. V shed 6 bases and J shed 2 bases, with 8 bases lying between them. The length of the CDR3 is 13 residues. Germline V gives CDR1 MNHEY, CDR2 SMNVEV (reference sequence). CDR3 in DNA: TGTGCCAGCAGCCCCTTTGGCAATCAGCCCCAGCATTTT. As protein: CASSPFGNQPQHF.

J is TRBJ2-5 and V is TRBV7-3; TRBD1 agrees at 9 bases. Trimming cost V 5 bases and J 5 bases; bases outside gene matches: 9. Per the germline V gene, CDR1 is SGHTA and CDR2 is FQGTGA. CDR3 length equals 15 residues. CDR3 coding DNA: TGTGCCAGCAGCCCCTCCGACAGGGGGGGGGAGACCCAGTACTTC. As protein: CASSPSDRGGETQYF.

The genes are TRBV10-3 and TRBJ2-3, with D possibly matching TRBD1 (5 bases). The V and J ends lost 5 bases and 5 bases respectively, with 8 bases between them. Germline V lookup: CDR1 ENHRY, CDR2 SYGVKD. This CDR3 region has 12 residues. CDR3 in DNA: TGTGCCATCAGTCAGGGTGGAGATACGCAGTATTTT. As protein: CAISQGGDTQYF.

The rearrangement links TRBV12-5 to TRBJ1-2; the match to TRBD1 covers 7 bases. The germline CDR1 and CDR2 sequences are LGHNT and FRNRAP. Germline trimming cut 4 bases from V and 4 bases from J; bases unmatched to any gene: 3. The CDR3 length is 13 residues. The CDR3 bases are TGTGCTAGTGGTTGGTCAGGGGGCTATGGCTACACCTTC. Amino acids: CASGWSGGYGYTF. Looking up the rest from reference TRBV12-5 and TRBJ1-2 gives the full variable domain: DARVTQTPRHKVTEMGQEVTMRCQPILGHNTVFWYRQTMMQGLELLAYFRNRAPLDDSGMPKDRFSAEMPDATLATLKIQPSEPRDSAVYFCASGWSGGYGYTFGSGTRLTVV.

J is TRBJ2-7 and V is TRBV7-2, with TRBD1 identical over 9 bases. Trimming took 3 bases from V and 0 from J; bases not matched to a gene: 6. Germline lookup yields CDR1 SGHTA and CDR2 FQGNSA. The CDR3 runs 16 residues. The CDR3 here is CASSFERTGDSYEQYF. The CDR3 DNA is TGTGCCAGCAGCTTCGAGCGGACAGGGGACTCCTACGAGCAGTACTTC. Filled out from reference TRBV7-2 and TRBJ2-7, the complete variable domain reads GAGVSQSPSNKVTEKGKDVELRCDPISGHTALYWYRQSLGQGLEFLIYFQGNSAPDKSGLPSDRFSAERTGGSVSTLTIQRTQQEDSAVYLCASSFERTGDSYEQYFGPGTRLTVT.

This sequence joins TRBV29-1 and TRBJ1-1; the D is unclear. This CDR3 has 12 residues. Trimming removed 7 bases at V and 0 bases at J, with 9 bases between. Germline lookup yields CDR1 SQVTM and CDR2 ANQGSEA. CDR3 sequence: CSGGQMNTEAFF. The CDR3 DNA sequence: TGCAGCGGGGGTCAGATGAACACTGAAGCTTTCTTT.

The chain has TRBV4-3 and TRBJ2-7, with 9 bases lining up with TRBD2. The germline V gene has CDR1 LGHNA and CDR2 YSLEER. V lost 0 bases, J lost 3 bases, and 3 bases stayed unmatched. The CDR3 totals 15 residues. CDR3 DNA sequence: TGCGCCAGCAGCCAAGATAGCGGGAGTATCTACGAGCAGTACTTC. Translated, it gives CASSQDSGSIYEQYF.

This clone was recorded a few times. CDR3 sequence reads: CASSDGAGSTDTQYF. CDR3 nucleotides: TGTGCCAGCAGTGACGGGGCAGGGAGCACAGATACGCAGTATTTT. The rearrangement uses TRBV25-1 and TRBJ2-3; either TRBD1 or TRBD2 may fit D (5 bases each). The CDR3 extends over 15 amino acids. V dropped 3 bases and J dropped 0 bases, with 10 bases sitting between them. The germline V gene has CDR1 MGHDK and CDR2 SYGVNS.

This clone has just a few counts. V is TRBV28 and J is TRBJ1-1; 8 bases map to TRBD1. Trimming at V came to 6 bases and at J to 2 bases, leaving 17 bases not matched to a gene. The CDR3 runs 18 residues. Germline CDR1 and CDR2: MDHEN and SYDVKM. This CDR3 is CASSNRQGIPPSNTEAFF. In nucleotides, the CDR3 is TGTGCCAGCAGCAACCGACAGGGGATACCCCCATCCAACACTGAAGCTTTCTTT.

V is TRBV28 and J is TRBJ2-1, with TRBD2 matching over 11 bases. Germline-derived CDR1 and CDR2 are MDHEN and SYDVKM. The length of the CDR3 is 16 residues. V shed 4 bases and J 10 bases; nucleotides not matched to a gene: 12. DNA for the CDR3: TGTGCCAGCAGTTCACCCATAACTAGCGGGAGCGGCGAGCAGTTCTTC. It translates to CASSSPITSGSGEQFF.

This sequence joins TRBV18 and TRBJ2-5; tentatively, D is TRBD1 (7 bases). CDR1 is KGHSH, CDR2 LQKENI, per germline. CDR3 size: 17 residues. Trimming stripped 3 bases from V and 2 bases from J, with 19 bases between. The CDR3 region has the DNA TGTGCCAGCTCACCCAGCGGAGGGGGCCGGCCACAAGAGACCCAGTACTTC. Amino acids: CASSPSGGGRPQETQYF.

The chain uses TRBV6-2 or TRBV6-3 and TRBJ1-5; TRBD1 aligns across 9 bases. CDR1 MNHEY and CDR2 SVGEGT come from the germline V gene. This CDR3 contains 14 residues. The junction had 6 bases not matched to a gene; V was cut back by 5 bases and J by 7 bases. The CDR3 bases are TGTGCCAGCAGTACGGACAGGGGTTGGCAGCCCCAGCATTTT. It yields the protein CASSTDRGWQPQHF.